Listed here are 22 T cell receptor beta chains from one sample, sequenced in a study of OX40 agonist ivuxolimab in advanced cancers. Repertoires were generated with immunoSEQ multiplex PCR, while TCRdb's copy carries only in-frame clones and drops some. The table includes tens of thousands of clones, approximately 80% detected once. The sample in question was CD4+ or CD8+ T cells sorted from blood, obtained in a trial of the OX40 agonist ivuxolimab. These TCRs come from an adult with an advanced solid tumor such as melanoma, head and neck, liver or kidney cancer.

The chain uses TRBV2 and TRBJ2-6; 9 nucleotides align to TRBD2. The V segment lost 0 bases and the J segment 3 bases; nucleotides outside the gene matches: 15. The CDR3 consists of 21 residues. The germline gives CDR1 SNHLY, CDR2 FYNNEI. The CDR3 is CASSEAPVKLAGTGGANVLTF. CDR3 nucleotides: TGTGCCAGCAGTGAAGCGCCGGTTAAACTAGCGGGTACAGGTGGGGCCAACGTCCTGACTTTC.

V gene TRBV5-4 combines with J gene TRBJ1-1, with a weak D call TRBD1 (6 bases). CDR1 is SGHNT and CDR2 is YYREEE in the germline V gene (reference sequence). This CDR3 has 16 residues. Trimming pared 0 bases from V and 3 bases from J, leaving 15 bases between. The CDR3: CASSLATGKADTEAFF. As DNA, the CDR3 is TGTGCCAGCAGCTTGGCAACAGGGAAAGCTGACACTGAAGCTTTCTTT.

The chain has TRBV1 and TRBJ2-7; whether TRBD2, the table's D call, matches the DNA was not checked. TRBV1 is reported as a pseudogene. The CDR3 is 17 amino acids. The CDR3 coding sequence is TGCACCAGCAGCCCCGGGGTTGAGGGAGCGCCCACGGACGAGCAGTACTTC. It is translated as CTSSPGVEGAPTDEQYF.

This chain uses TRBV4-3 with TRBJ2-1; TRBD2 agrees at 11 bases. The length of the CDR3 is 14 residues. Trimming cost V 1 base and J 9 bases; bases outside gene matches: 2. CDR1 is LGHNA and CDR2 is YSLEER in the germline V gene. CDR3: CASSQGSGRVEQFF. CDR3 sequence (DNA): TGCGCCAGCAGCCAAGGTAGCGGGAGGGTTGAGCAGTTCTTC.

This clone showed up just a few times. V and J are TRBV5-1 and TRBJ2-4; TRBD1 or TRBD2 may be the D gene (5 bases each). Between the trimmed V and J ends, which lost 4 bases and 9 bases, there was a span of 14 bases. The CDR3 spans 13 residues. Germline CDR1 SGHRS, CDR2 YFSETQ. CDR3 sequence reads: CASSPGPQGIQYF. Here the CDR3 DNA reads TGCGCCAGCAGCCCGGGACCCCAAGGCATTCAGTACTTC.

V gene TRBV18 combines with J gene TRBJ1-2; possible D gene TRBD1, 5 bases. This CDR3 is built from 15 residues. V lost 5 bases and J 4 bases, leaving 17 bases between the germline ends. The V gene's germline CDR1 is KGHSH and CDR2 LQKENI. CDR3 loop: CASSIGTSLGYGYTF. The CDR3 nucleotides read TGTGCCAGCTCAATTGGGACCTCACTAGGCTATGGCTACACCTTC.

The rearrangement links TRBV29-1 to TRBJ2-6; D possibly corresponds to TRBD2 (5 bases). CDR1 is SQVTM, CDR2 ANQGSEA, per germline. V dropped 5 bases and J dropped 1 base, with 9 bases sitting between them. The CDR3 consists of 14 residues. CDR3 DNA: TGCAGCGTTCTTGCGGGTTCTGGGGCCAACGTCCTGACTTTC. Amino acid sequence: CSVLAGSGANVLTF.

The gene calls are TRBV29-1 and TRBJ2-5; D might be TRBD2 (6 bases). The last part of the DNA fits TRBJ2-7 better; the J call may be wrong. Germline values: CDR1 SQVTM, CDR2 ANQGSEA. The CDR3 runs to 12 residues. CDR3 nucleotide sequence: TGCAGCGTTAAGGGACTTTCTTTCGAGCAGTACTTC. Translating gives CSVKGLSFEQYF.

The J gene is TRBJ1-1, the V gene TRBV19; TRBD1 might be the D (5 bases). Germline lookup yields CDR1 LNHDA and CDR2 SQIVND (reference sequence). V was trimmed by 5 bases and J by 14 bases, leaving 24 bases between them. The CDR3 is 14 amino acids. In DNA form, the CDR3 reads TGTGCCAGTAGTCCCAACGGGGGATCATTAAGTCTCTTCTTT. Its translation: CASSPNGGSLSLFF.

This chain connects TRBV6-5 to TRBJ2-1; TRBD2 matches 7 bases. The CDR3 spans 15 residues. V was pared by 5 bases and J by 2 bases, with 6 bases of the junction left unmatched. The germline V gene has CDR1 MNHEY and CDR2 SVGAGI. The CDR3 nucleotides are TGTGCCAGCAGTCCCCGGGGGAGGGCCTACAATGAGCAGTTCTTC. Translation: CASSPRGRAYNEQFF.

The chain is built from TRBV19 and TRBJ1-1; D not resolved. This CDR3 has 11 residues. Germline V gives CDR1 LNHDA, CDR2 SQIVND (reference sequence). The V and J ends lost 4 bases and 1 base respectively, with 1 base between them. This CDR3 reads CASSTNTEAFF. The CDR3 region has the DNA TGTGCCAGTAGTACGAACACTGAAGCTTTCTTT.

V is TRBV27 and J is TRBJ2-7; 8 bases map to TRBD2. After removal of 5 bases from V and 3 bases from J, the junction contained 6 bases not matched to a gene. CDR3 length: 14 residues. From germline, CDR1 is MNHEY and CDR2 SMNVEV (reference sequence). The CDR3: CASSPQAGVYEQYF. The CDR3 coding sequence is TGTGCCAGCAGTCCTCAAGCGGGAGTCTACGAGCAGTACTTC.

A single count supports this clone. This chain connects TRBV27 to TRBJ2-1, with TRBD2 identical over 8 bases. Germline V CDR1 and CDR2: MNHEY, SMNVEV (reference sequence). This CDR3 spans 18 amino acids. The V and J ends lost 6 bases and 3 bases, in that order; junction bases with no gene match: 16. DNA of the CDR3: TGTGCCAGCAGCCCCCGAACGGGAGGGCCGGTTGGCTACAATGAGCAGTTCTTC. Translated: CASSPRTGGPVGYNEQFF.

This clone occurred a few times. CDR3 sequence (DNA): TGCGCCAGCAGCTGGGGGACAGGGAGGGGACAAAAACTGTTTTTT. Translation gives CASSWGTGRGQKLFF. The rearrangement uses TRBV5-1 and TRBJ1-4; 9 bases match TRBD1. The CDR3 covers 15 residues. From germline, CDR1 is SGHRS and CDR2 YFSETQ. V shed 3 bases and J 9 bases; nucleotides not matched to a gene: 9.

The chain carries TRBV11-2 and TRBJ2-1; the D is unclear. V dropped 1 base and J dropped 0 bases, with 10 bases sitting between them. Germline CDR1 and CDR2: SGHAT and FQNNGV. This CDR3 region has 16 residues. The CDR3 nucleotides read TGTGCCAGCAGCTTAGGTCCGCATAGCTCCTACAATGAGCAGTTCTTC. The encoded protein is CASSLGPHSSYNEQFF.

The genes are TRBV27 and TRBJ2-7; maybe TRBD2 (5 bases). CDR3 length: 14 residues. Trimming removed 6 bases from V and 6 bases from J, with 18 bases in between. Germline V gene data show CDR1 as MNHEY and CDR2 as SMNVEV (reference sequence). CDR3: CASSKDGNAPEQYF. CDR3 coding DNA: TGTGCCAGCAGCAAAGACGGGAACGCGCCCGAGCAGTACTTC.

The chain joins TRBV14 to TRBJ2-2; the D is unclear. CDR3 length: 14 residues. V dropped 3 bases and J dropped 6 bases, with 11 bases sitting between them. Germline V gene lookup returns CDR1 SGHDN and CDR2 FVKESK. CDR3 DNA: TGTGCCAGCAGCCATTTCGGGCGGCCCGGGGAGCTGTTTTTT. It translates to CASSHFGRPGELFF.

The genes are TRBV7-2 and TRBJ1-1; D may be TRBD1 (5 bases). The CDR3 contains 16 residues. V was pared by 5 bases and J by 4 bases, with 20 bases between. The germline V gene has CDR1 SGHTA and CDR2 FQGNSA. CDR3 sequence: CASSQIDSLGRTEAFF. Written as DNA, the CDR3 is TGTGCCAGCAGCCAAATCGACAGTCTGGGCCGCACTGAAGCTTTCTTT.

This clone was found a few times. The J gene is TRBJ2-1, the V gene TRBV7-2; 8 nucleotides align to TRBD2. Germline CDR1 is SGHTA and CDR2 is FQGNSA. The CDR3 covers 14 residues. The junction had 4 bases not matched to a gene; V was cut back by 1 base and J by 8 bases. The CDR3 DNA is TGTGCCAGCAGCTTAGTAGGCGGGAGGTATGAGCAGTTCTTC. This translates into CASSLVGGRYEQFF.

The V and J genes are TRBV29-1 and TRBJ1-2, with TRBD1 identical over 8 bases. The ends lost 5 bases at V and 0 bases at J; junction bases unmatched: 5. There are 14 residues in the CDR3. Germline CDR1 is SQVTM and CDR2 is ANQGSEA. In nucleotides, the CDR3 is TGCAGCGTTCTAGGACAGGGAACTAACTATGGCTACACCTTC. Translation: CSVLGQGTNYGYTF. The complete variable domain, with remaining parts taken from reference TRBV29-1 and TRBJ1-2, reads SAVISQKPSRDICQRGTSLTIQCQVDSQVTMMFWYRQQPGQSLTLIATANQGSEATYESGFVIDKFPISRPNLTFSTLTVSNMSPEDSSIYLCSVLGQGTNYGYTFGSGTRLTVV.

The rearrangement links TRBV7-9 to TRBJ1-1; D is unclear. The CDR3 runs 11 residues. Per germline, CDR1 SEHNR and CDR2 FQNEAQ (reference sequence). With 11 bases removed from V and 5 bases from J, the gap between germline ends came to 12 bases. The CDR3 sequence is CAGTRETEAFF. The DNA for the CDR3 is TGTGCCGGCACAAGAGAGACTGAAGCTTTCTTT.

The chain has TRBV6-5 and TRBJ1-2, with 8 bases identical to TRBD1. Germline CDR1 MNHEY, CDR2 SVGAGI. This CDR3 region has 13 residues. The V gene end was trimmed by 0 bases and the J gene end by 8 bases; junction bases not matched to a gene: 2. The CDR3 DNA sequence: TGTGCCAGCAGTTACTCCGGACAGGGAGGCTACACCTTC. Protein: CASSYSGQGGYTF.